This paragraph covers one T cell receptor (beta chain) sequence. Clones were sequenced by immunoSEQ multiplex PCR, and TCRdb holds only the in-frame ones, with some missing. This sample yields around 150,000 clones, of which 94% are seen a single time; roughly 1.2% belongs to the top ten. V gave up 4 bases and J gave up 3 bases; unmatched junction bases: 2. The CDR3 sequence is 15 residues long. Germline CDR1 reads ENHRY; CDR2 reads SYGVKD. This specimen comes from a study of T cell responses to AZD1222 COVID-19 vaccine. Source: peripheral blood, taken on day 0 of AZD1222 vaccination. This chain connects TRBV10-3 to TRBJ2-2; 10 positions agree with TRBD1. The origin of this receptor is an adult in good health. The DNA for the CDR3 is TGTGCCATCAGTGGGGACAGGGGCGACACCGGGGAGCTGTTTTTT. It yields the protein CAISGDRGDTGELFF.